Included here is one T cell receptor (beta chain) sequence, with context. Method: immunoSEQ multiplex PCR; TCRdb's copy keeps in-frame clones and lacks some. The repertoire has under 200,000 clones, around 94% of them found once; the top ten carry 12% to 15%. This sample is drawn from a study of control samples from healthy donors and cancer patients. Germline lookup yields CDR1 SQVTM and CDR2 ANQGSEA. Trimming at V came to 7 bases and at J to 0 bases, leaving 5 bases not matched to a gene. There are 15 residues in the CDR3. Sequences were obtained from PBMCs. The J gene is TRBJ1-6, the V gene TRBV29-1; 8 nucleotides match TRBD1. The clonotype originates from a man in his fifties or sixties with colorectal cancer. The CDR3 spells CSARTGSSYNSPLHF. DNA for the CDR3: TGCAGCGCACGGACAGGGAGCTCCTATAATTCACCCCTCCACTTT.